One and the same sample provided the 5 T cell receptor beta chains below, sequenced in a study of Graves' ophthalmopathy and Graves' hyperthyroidism. The authors amplified TCR beta CDR3 regions, and they did so from RNA transcripts for repertoire sequencing. RT-PCR in the first round used HTBI primers; a second-round multiplex PCR followed. From the multiplex PCR reads, TCRdb called clonotypes with MiXCR, one entry per CDR3 protein. This sample has about 380,000 distinct CDR3 sequences, with 15% found just once. The sequencing sample was made of peripheral blood. Source of these receptors: a woman under 30 with stable Graves' hyperthyroidism.

This clonotype was counted many times. The rearrangement uses TRBV12-3 or TRBV12-4 and TRBJ2-5; 7 positions agree with TRBD1. CDR3 length: 13 amino acids. The V and J ends lost 1 base and 7 bases, in that order; junction bases with no gene match: 3. CDR3 region: CASSLEYRGTQYF. CDR3 coding DNA: TGTGCCAGCAGTTTAGAATACAGGGGGACCCAGTACTTC.

The chain links TRBV18 to TRBJ1-5, with D possibly TRBD1 on 5 matching bases. This CDR3 has 17 residues. Trimming left V 4 bases short and J 6 bases short, with 22 bases between. In germline, CDR1 is KGHSH, CDR2 LQKENI. The DNA of the CDR3 is TGTGCCAGCTCACGACTGACAATGGGGGATGGTGGTCAGCCCCAGCATTTT. Its translation: CASSRLTMGDGGQPQHF.

This clonotype showed up just a few times. The chain carries TRBV5-1 and TRBJ1-1, with a possible D match to TRBD1 (5 bases). Trimming removed 3 bases from V and 3 bases from J, with 12 bases in between. Per germline, CDR1 SGHRS and CDR2 YFSETQ. This CDR3 has 14 amino acids. CDR3 coding DNA: TGCGCCAGCAGCTCGCAATGGGGGGACACTGAAGCTTTCTTT. Protein sequence: CASSSQWGDTEAFF.

This clonotype has ten or more counts. The rearrangement uses TRBV5-1 and TRBJ1-1; 7 bases fit TRBD1. The V segment lost 7 bases and the J segment 6 bases; nucleotides outside the gene matches: 18. Germline V CDR1 and CDR2: SGHRS, YFSETQ. The CDR3 is made up of 16 amino acids. The CDR3 sequence is CASRYGSTGFEPEAFF. The CDR3 DNA sequence: TGCGCCAGCCGGTACGGGTCGACAGGGTTTGAACCTGAAGCTTTCTTT.

The J gene is TRBJ1-5, the V gene TRBV11-2; no clear D gene. V lost 1 base and J lost 3, with 7 bases in between. The CDR3 is 14 residues long. Germline V gene sequence: CDR1 SGHAT, CDR2 FQNNGV. The CDR3 coding sequence is TGTGCCAGCAGCTTAGGCAGGTACAATCAGCCCCAGCATTTT. Amino acids: CASSLGRYNQPQHF.